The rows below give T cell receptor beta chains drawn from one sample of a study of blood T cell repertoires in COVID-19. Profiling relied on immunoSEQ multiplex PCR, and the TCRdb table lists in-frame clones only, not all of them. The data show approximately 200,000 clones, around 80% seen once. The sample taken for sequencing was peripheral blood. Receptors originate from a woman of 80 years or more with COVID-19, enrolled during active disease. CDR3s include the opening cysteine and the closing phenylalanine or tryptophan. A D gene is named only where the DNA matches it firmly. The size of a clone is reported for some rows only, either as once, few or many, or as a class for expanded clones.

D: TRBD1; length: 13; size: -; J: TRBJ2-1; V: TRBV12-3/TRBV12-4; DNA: TGTGCCAGCAGCCGAGGACAGGGAACTGAGCAGTTCTTC; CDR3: CASSRGQGTEQFF
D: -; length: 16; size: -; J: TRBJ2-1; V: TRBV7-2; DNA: TGTGCCAGCAGCGTTGCGCAGGGGAGCCCCTACAATGAGCAGTTCTTC; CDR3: CASSVAQGSPYNEQFF
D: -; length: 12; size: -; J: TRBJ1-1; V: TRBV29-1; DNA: TGCAGCGTTGAAAGGGGGAACACTGAAGCTTTCTTT; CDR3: CSVERGNTEAFF
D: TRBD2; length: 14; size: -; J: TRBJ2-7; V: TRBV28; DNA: TGTGCCACCACACGACTAGCGGGAGAGGACGAGCAGTACTTC; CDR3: CATTRLAGEDEQYF
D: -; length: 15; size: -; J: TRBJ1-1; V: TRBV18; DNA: TGTGCCAGCTCACCGGATGTGAGGGGGACAACTGAAGCTTTCTTT; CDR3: CASSPDVRGTTEAFF
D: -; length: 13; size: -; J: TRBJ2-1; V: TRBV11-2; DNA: TGTGCCAGCGGGTCCGGGGAGATATATGAGCAGTTCTTC; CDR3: CASGSGEIYEQFF
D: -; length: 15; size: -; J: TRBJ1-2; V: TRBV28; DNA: TGTGCCAGCAGCCCCGCCCCAACACGTAGGGGCGTCAGCACCTTC; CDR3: CASSPAPTRRGVSTF
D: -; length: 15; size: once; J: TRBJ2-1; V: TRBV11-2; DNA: TGTGCCAGCAGCTTCGCGGGTGGCTCCTACAATGAGCAGTTCTTC; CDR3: CASSFAGGSYNEQFF
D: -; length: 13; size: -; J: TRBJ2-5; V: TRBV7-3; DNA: TGTGCCAGCAGCTTATCAGGGGAGGAGACCCAGTACTTC; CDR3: CASSLSGEETQYF
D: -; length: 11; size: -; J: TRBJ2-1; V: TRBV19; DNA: TGTGCCAGTAGTATACTCCGGGAGCAGTTCTTC; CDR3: CASSILREQFF
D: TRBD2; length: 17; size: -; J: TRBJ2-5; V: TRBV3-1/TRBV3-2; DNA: TGTGCCAGCAGCCAAGAAGGGGGACTAGCGGGACCGGAGACCCAGTACTTC; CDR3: CASSQEGGLAGPETQYF
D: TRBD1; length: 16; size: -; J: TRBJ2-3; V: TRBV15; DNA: TGTGCCACCAGCAGAGTACAGGGGGCTGGCGCAGATACGCAGTATTTT; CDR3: CATSRVQGAGADTQYF
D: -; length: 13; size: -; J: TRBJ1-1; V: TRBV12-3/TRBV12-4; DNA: TGTGCCAGCAGCTTAACAGGGCAAACTGAAGCTTTCTTT; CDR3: CASSLTGQTEAFF
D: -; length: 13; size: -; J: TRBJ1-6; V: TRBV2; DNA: TGTGCCAGCACGGGGGATGGTAATTCACCCCTCCACTTT; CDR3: CASTGDGNSPLHF
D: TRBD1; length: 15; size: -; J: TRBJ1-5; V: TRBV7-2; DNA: TGTGCCAGCAGCCCTGGACAGGGCCCTTCCCTGCCCCAGCATTTT; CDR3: CASSPGQGPSLPQHF
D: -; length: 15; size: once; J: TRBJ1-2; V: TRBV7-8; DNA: TGTGCCAGCAGCCCCAGACAACCAAGTATCTATGGCTACACCTTC; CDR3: CASSPRQPSIYGYTF
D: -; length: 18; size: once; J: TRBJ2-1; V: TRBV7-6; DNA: TGTGCCAGCAGCTCGCAACCTCCTAGCTATTCTTCATCCAATGAGCAGTTCTTC; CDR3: CASSSQPPSYSSSNEQFF
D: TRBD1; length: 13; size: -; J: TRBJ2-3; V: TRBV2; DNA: TGTGCCAGCAGACAGGGGGCAAGAGATACGCAGTATTTT; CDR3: CASRQGARDTQYF
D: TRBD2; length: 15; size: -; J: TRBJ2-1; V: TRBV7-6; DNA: TGTGCCAGCAGTCGGACTAGCGGGAGTCGATATGAGCAGTTCTTC; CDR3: CASSRTSGSRYEQFF
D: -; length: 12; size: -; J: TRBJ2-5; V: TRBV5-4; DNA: TGTGCCAGCAGCTACTTCTTGGAGACCCAGTACTTC; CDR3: CASSYFLETQYF
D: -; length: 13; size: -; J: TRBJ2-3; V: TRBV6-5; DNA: TGTGCCAGCAGTATCGGGACTGTAGGTATGCAGTATTTT; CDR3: CASSIGTVGMQYF
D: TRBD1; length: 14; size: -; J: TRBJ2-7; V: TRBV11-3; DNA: TGTGCCAGCAGCATTGGACAGGAGGTCTACGAGCAGTACTTC; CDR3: CASSIGQEVYEQYF
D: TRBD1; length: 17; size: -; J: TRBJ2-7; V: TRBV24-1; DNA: TGTGCCACTCTACGACAGGGGGCCGCTCACTACTACTACGAGCAGTACTTC; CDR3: CATLRQGAAHYYYEQYF
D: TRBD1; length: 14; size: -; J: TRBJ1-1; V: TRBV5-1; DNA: TGCGCCAGCAGCGGGGAATGGACAGGCTCCGAAGCTTTCTTT; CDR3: CASSGEWTGSEAFF
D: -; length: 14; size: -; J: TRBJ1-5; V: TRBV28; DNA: TGTGCCAGCAATGTACAGGGTTTTAATCAGCCCCAGCATTTT; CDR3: CASNVQGFNQPQHF
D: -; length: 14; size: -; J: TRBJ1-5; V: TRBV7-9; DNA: TGTGCCAGCAGCTTAGACAACCCATATCAGCCCCAGCATTTT; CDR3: CASSLDNPYQPQHF
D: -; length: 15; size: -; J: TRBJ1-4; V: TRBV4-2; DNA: TGTGCCAGCAGCCAAGGGGTTCGGGCTAATGAAAAACTGTTTTTT; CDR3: CASSQGVRANEKLFF
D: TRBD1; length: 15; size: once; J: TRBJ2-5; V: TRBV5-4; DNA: TGTGCCAGCAGCGACACAGGGGGCGAACAAGAGACCCAGTACTTC; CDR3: CASSDTGGEQETQYF
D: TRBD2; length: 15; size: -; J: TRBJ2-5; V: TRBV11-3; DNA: TGTGCCAGCAGCTCCGGGGAGCGGGGGCAAGAGACCCAGTACTTC; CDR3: CASSSGERGQETQYF
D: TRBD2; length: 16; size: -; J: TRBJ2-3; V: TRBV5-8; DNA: TGTGCCAGCAGCACCGGACTAGCGGGAGGGTCAGATACGCAGTATTTT; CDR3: CASSTGLAGGSDTQYF
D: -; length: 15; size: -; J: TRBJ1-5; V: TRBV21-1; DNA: TGTGCCAGCAGCAAAGAAGCTCAGGGGCATCAGCCCCAGCATTTT; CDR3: CASSKEAQGHQPQHF
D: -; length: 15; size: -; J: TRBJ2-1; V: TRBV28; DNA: TGTGCCAGCAGGCATACTAGTTGGTCCTACAATGAGCAGTTCTTC; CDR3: CASRHTSWSYNEQFF
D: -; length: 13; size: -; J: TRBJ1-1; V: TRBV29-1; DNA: TGCAGCGTTGAAGACTTGGCGGCGTCTGAAGCTTTCTTT; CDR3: CSVEDLAASEAFF
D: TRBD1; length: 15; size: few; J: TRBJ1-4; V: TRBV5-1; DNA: TGCGCCAGCAGCTTACAGGGGTCAACTAATGAAAAACTGTTTTTT; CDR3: CASSLQGSTNEKLFF
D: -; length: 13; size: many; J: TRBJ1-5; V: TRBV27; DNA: TGTGCCAGCAGTCCCGGGAGGGATCAGCCCCAGCATTTT; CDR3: CASSPGRDQPQHF
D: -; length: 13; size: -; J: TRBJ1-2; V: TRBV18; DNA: TGTGCCAGCTCACCACCGGGGGGGTCTGGCTACACCTTC; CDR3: CASSPPGGSGYTF
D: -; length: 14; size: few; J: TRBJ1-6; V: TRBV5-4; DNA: TGTGCCAGCAGCTTTGACAGAGTTAATTCACCCCTCCACTTT; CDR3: CASSFDRVNSPLHF
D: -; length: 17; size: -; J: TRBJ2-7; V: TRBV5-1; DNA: TGCGCCAGCAGCTTCGGGTTGACGGGGGGCGCAACCTACGAGCAGTACTTC; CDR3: CASSFGLTGGATYEQYF
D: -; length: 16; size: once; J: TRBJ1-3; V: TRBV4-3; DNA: TGCGCCAGCAGCTACTCGACAGGAAGGGCTGGAAACACCATATATTTT; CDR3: CASSYSTGRAGNTIYF
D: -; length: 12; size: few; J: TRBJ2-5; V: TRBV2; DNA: TGTGCCAGCAGTGAACAGGAAGAGACCCAGTACTTC; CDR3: CASSEQEETQYF
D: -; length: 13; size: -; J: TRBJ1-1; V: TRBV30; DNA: TGTGCCTGGGGGGAGACCCGGGACACTGAAGCTTTCTTT; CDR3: CAWGETRDTEAFF
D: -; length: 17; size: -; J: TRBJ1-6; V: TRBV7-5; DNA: TGTGCCAGAAGCTTAGGACAGGGGGACGCCTATAATTCACCCCTCCACTTT; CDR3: CARSLGQGDAYNSPLHF
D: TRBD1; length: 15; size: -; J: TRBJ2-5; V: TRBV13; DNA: TGTGCCAGCAGCTCGGGGACAGGGGGCTTGGAGACCCAGTACTTC; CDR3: CASSSGTGGLETQYF
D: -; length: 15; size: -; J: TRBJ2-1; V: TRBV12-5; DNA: TGTGCTAGTGGTTCCCTAGCGAGAGGACGGGATGAGCAGTTCTTC; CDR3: CASGSLARGRDEQFF
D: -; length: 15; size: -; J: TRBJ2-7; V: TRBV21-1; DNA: TGTGCCAGCAGCAAAGCAAAACACCTGACCTACGAGCAGTACTTC; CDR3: CASSKAKHLTYEQYF
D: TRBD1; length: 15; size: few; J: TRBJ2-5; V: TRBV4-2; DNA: TGTGCCAGCAGCCCCGGGACAGGGGAGGGCGAGACCCAGTACTTC; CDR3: CASSPGTGEGETQYF
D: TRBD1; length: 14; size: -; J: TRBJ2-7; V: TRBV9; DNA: TGTGCCAGCAGCTCTCGGGACAGCAGATACGAGCAGTACTTC; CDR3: CASSSRDSRYEQYF
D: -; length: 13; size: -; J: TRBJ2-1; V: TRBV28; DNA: TGTGCCAGCAGTTTTTACCAGGGGAATGAGCAGTTCTTC; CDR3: CASSFYQGNEQFF
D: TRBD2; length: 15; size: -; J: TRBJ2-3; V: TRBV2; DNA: TGTGCCAGCAGCGGTGGACTAGCGGGAGCAGATACGCAGTATTTT; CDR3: CASSGGLAGADTQYF
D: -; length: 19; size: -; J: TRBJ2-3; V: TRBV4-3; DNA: TGCGCCAGCAGCCAAGATCTGTGGGGCAGCCGGAATAGCACAGATACGCAGTATTTT; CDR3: CASSQDLWGSRNSTDTQYF
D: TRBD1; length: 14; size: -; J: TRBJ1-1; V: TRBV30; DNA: TGTGCCTCCACACTGACAGGGGTTGACACTGAAGCTTTCTTT; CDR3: CASTLTGVDTEAFF
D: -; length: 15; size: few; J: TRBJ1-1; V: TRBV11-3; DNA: TGTGCCAGCACCTCCAGCTGGGGGCGGAACACTGAAGCTTTCTTT; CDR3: CASTSSWGRNTEAFF
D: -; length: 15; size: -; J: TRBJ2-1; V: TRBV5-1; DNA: TGCGCCAGCAGCGAGACGACAGGTACCTACAATGAGCAGTTCTTC; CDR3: CASSETTGTYNEQFF
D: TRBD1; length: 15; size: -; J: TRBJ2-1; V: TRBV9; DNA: TGTGCCAGCAGCCCTGGACAGGGCCGATACAATGAGCAGTTCTTC; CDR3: CASSPGQGRYNEQFF
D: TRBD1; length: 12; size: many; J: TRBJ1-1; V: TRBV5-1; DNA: TGCGCCAGCAGCTTGGTGGACAGGGAAGCTTTCTTT; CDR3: CASSLVDREAFF
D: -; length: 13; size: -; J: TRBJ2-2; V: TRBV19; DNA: TGTGCCAGTAGGCCAGGGTACACCGGGGAGCTGTTTTTT; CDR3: CASRPGYTGELFF
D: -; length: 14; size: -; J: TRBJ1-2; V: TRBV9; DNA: TGTGCCAGCAACGCCCCGGGAGGGGCTAATGGCTACACCTTC; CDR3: CASNAPGGANGYTF
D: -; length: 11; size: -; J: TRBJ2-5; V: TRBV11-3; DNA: TGTGCCAGCAGCTCTAGAGAGACCCAGTACTTC; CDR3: CASSSRETQYF
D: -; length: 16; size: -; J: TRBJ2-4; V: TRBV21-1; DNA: TGTGCCAGCAGCCCCTCCGGACTATTCCCCAAAAACATTCAGTACTTC; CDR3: CASSPSGLFPKNIQYF